The 8 T cell receptor beta chains reported below all come from one sample, sequenced in a study of blood T cells in healthy people across ages. Sample-barcoded 5' priming and a J-beta primer mix drove a second PCR of 7 to 11 cycles. TCRdb itself ran the 5' RACE reads through MiXCR, one entry per CDR3 protein. The top ten clones hold 30% to 40% of a sample with approximately 600,000 distinct CDR3 sequences, approximately 59% of them seen once. Sequencing was done on a sample of blood. Source of these receptors: a man in his fifties or sixties in good health.

The chain recombines TRBV20-1 with TRBJ2-5; D possibly corresponds to TRBD1 (6 bases). V was pared by 5 bases and J by 2 bases, with 18 bases between. Germline CDR1 and CDR2: DFQATT and SNEGSKA (reference sequence). The CDR3 totals 15 residues. The CDR3 DNA reads as TGCAGTGCTCCCATGACAGGCCTCAATCAAGAGACCCAGTACTTC. Its translation: CSAPMTGLNQETQYF.

The rearrangement joins TRBV3-1 to TRBJ2-1, with a tentative D call TRBD1 (5 bases). Trimming stripped 1 base from V and 6 bases from J, with 28 bases between. The CDR3 contains 20 residues. Germline V gives CDR1 LGHDT, CDR2 YNNKEL (reference sequence). CDR3 DNA sequence: TGTGCCAGCAGCCAAGGAAGAATTTTTTTAGGGGCCCCGATGATCAATGAGCAGTTCTTC. Its translation: CASSQGRIFLGAPMINEQFF.

To note about this clonotype: The junction shows a germline mismatch at one end, possibly a read error. This rearrangement joins TRBV15 to TRBJ1-1, with D maybe TRBD1 (6 bases). There are 15 residues in the CDR3. Looked up from germline, CDR1 is LNHNV and CDR2 is YYDKDF (reference sequence). The CDR3 spells CTTSRVKFGQSEAFF. The CDR3 bases are TGTACCACCAGCAGAGTGAAATTTGGACAGTCTGAAGCTTTCTTT.

The rearrangement joins TRBV20-1 to TRBJ2-1; possible D gene TRBD2, 5 bases. With the DNA end fitting TRBJ2-7 better, the J assignment may be wrong. CDR1 is DFQATT, CDR2 SNEGSKA, per germline (reference sequence). This CDR3 region has 12 residues. The chain's CDR3 is CSASKLVNEQYF. CDR3 bases: TGCAGTGCTAGCAAACTAGTTAATGAGCAGTACTTC.

V is TRBV6-2 or TRBV6-3 and J is TRBJ2-2, with 12 bases that match TRBD2. This CDR3 comprises 18 residues. Germline V gives CDR1 MNHEY, CDR2 SVGEGT. After removal of 6 bases from V and 2 bases from J, the junction contained 10 bases not matched to a gene. The DNA of the CDR3 is TGTGCCAGCAGCTACCGGACTAGCGGGGTGGTTAACACCGGGGAGCTGTTTTTT. This codes for CASSYRTSGVVNTGELFF.

The chain joins TRBV4-2 to TRBJ1-5; 8 bases match TRBD1. The germline CDR1 and CDR2 sequences are LGHNA and YNFKEQ. With 4 bases clipped from V and 1 base from J, the junction kept 6 bases outside the gene matches. CDR3 length: 16 residues. DNA for the CDR3: TGTGCCAGCAGCCCTCGGGACAGGAGGAGCAATCAGCCCCAGCATTTT. Translated: CASSPRDRRSNQPQHF.

The sample holds a few counts of this clonotype. The CDR3 is CASSLGQENEKLFF. As DNA, the CDR3 is TGTGCCAGCAGTTTAGGCCAGGAGAATGAAAAACTGTTTTTT. The genes are TRBV28 and TRBJ1-4, with unresolved D. The CDR3 consists of 14 residues. Trimming took 2 bases from V and 5 from J, leaving 9 bases between them. Germline assignment: CDR1 MDHEN and CDR2 SYDVKM. The variable domain in full, with the rest retrieved from reference TRBV28 and TRBJ1-4, is DVKVTQSSRYLVKRTGEKVFLECVQDMDHENMFWYRQDPGLGLRLIYFSYDVKMKEKGDIPEGYSVSREKKERFSLILESASTNQTSMYLCASSLGQENEKLFFGSGTQLSVL.

V and J are TRBV20-1 and TRBJ2-5, with D perhaps assigned TRBD1 or TRBD2 (5 bases each). Germline V gives CDR1 DFQATT, CDR2 SNEGSKA (reference sequence). The CDR3 is 13 residues long. Trimming stripped 5 bases from V and 11 bases from J, with 21 bases between. CDR3 bases: TGCAGTGCTGGGGGACCCCCCTTTGTTGAGCAGTACTTC. Its protein is CSAGGPPFVEQYF.